Shown below are 21 T cell receptor beta chains from a single sample sequenced in a study of blood T cell repertoires in COVID-19. TCRdb's copy holds only in-frame clones and misses some; the assay was immunoSEQ multiplex PCR. Altogether fewer than 650,000 clones are present, approximately 88% being singletons, with the ten largest covering around 7.8%. Specimen: peripheral blood. The source is a woman aged 50 to 60 with COVID-19, enrolled during active disease.

The chain couples TRBV18 to TRBJ1-3; 7 bases match TRBD1. In germline, CDR1 is KGHSH, CDR2 LQKENI. V gave up 8 bases and J gave up 6 bases; unmatched junction bases: 13. CDR3 length equals 15 residues. The CDR3 DNA reads as TGTGCCAGCCGAGCCCTTTTGACAGGGTCAAACACCATATATTTT. It translates to CASRALLTGSNTIYF.

With regard to this clone: This sample also contains other DNA sequences that code for the same CDR3. This sequence joins TRBV5-1 and TRBJ1-2, with D possibly matching TRBD1 (6 bases). The CDR3 covers 15 residues. V was trimmed by 0 bases and J by 4 bases, leaving 13 bases between them. Per germline, CDR1 SGHRS and CDR2 YFSETQ. CDR3 residues: CASSLAGQGSYGYTF. In DNA, the CDR3 is TGCGCCAGCAGCTTGGCGGGCCAGGGGTCCTATGGCTACACCTTC.

The chain recombines TRBV18 with TRBJ1-1, with D unclear. The CDR3 is made up of 15 amino acids. The V gene lost 0 bases and the J gene lost 2 bases, with 10 bases spanning the gap. Looked up from germline, CDR1 is KGHSH and CDR2 is LQKENI. As DNA, the CDR3 is TGTGCCAGCTCACCACCGAAAGGGAGAAACACTGAAGCTTTCTTT. It is translated as CASSPPKGRNTEAFF.

The chain has TRBV5-6 and TRBJ1-1, with 7 bases matching TRBD1. CDR3 length equals 14 residues. The V segment lost 3 bases and the J segment 12 bases; nucleotides outside the gene matches: 14. Per germline, CDR1 SGHDT and CDR2 YYEEEE. The CDR3, as DNA: TGTGCCAGCAGCTCAACAGGGACAGATCCACACACTTTCTTT. Encoded protein: CASSSTGTDPHTFF.

The chain links TRBV30 to TRBJ1-6, with D possibly being TRBD1 (5 bases). Trimming cost V 5 bases and J 10 bases, with 18 bases left between them. The CDR3 length is 14 residues. The germline V gene encodes CDR1 GTSNPN and CDR2 SVGIG (reference sequence). DNA for the CDR3: TGTGCCTGGGGGCGAGTGCTTGGGGGGTCACCCCTCCACTTT. This sequence encodes CAWGRVLGGSPLHF. The variable domain in full, completed from reference TRBV30 and TRBJ1-6, reads SQTIHQWPATLVQPVGSPLSLECTVEGTSNPNLYWYRQAAGRGLQLLFYSVGIGQISSEVPQNLSASRPQDRQFILSSKKLLLSDSGFYLCAWGRVLGGSPLHFGNGTRLTVT.

This chain connects TRBV6-5 to TRBJ2-3; 10 bases agree with TRBD1. The CDR3 spans 14 residues. CDR1 is MNHEY and CDR2 is SVGAGI in the germline V gene. J lost 3 bases, V lost 6 bases, and 3 bases had no gene match. The CDR3 loop is CASRSDRGTDTQYF. In DNA, the CDR3 is TGTGCCAGCAGATCGGACAGGGGGACAGATACGCAGTATTTT.

The chain joins TRBV6-6 to TRBJ2-7, with D tentatively TRBD1 (6 bases). Germline CDR1 reads MNHNY; CDR2 reads SVGAGI (reference sequence). V dropped 1 base and J dropped 3 bases, with 10 bases sitting between them. CDR3 length equals 14 residues. The CDR3 sequence is CASSYFGQFYEQYF. CDR3 nucleotides: TGTGCCAGCAGTTACTTTGGACAGTTCTACGAGCAGTACTTC.

The chain combines TRBV6-5 with TRBJ1-1; D is unclear. The V gene lost 4 bases and the J gene lost 11 bases, with 17 bases spanning the gap. Per germline, CDR1 MNHEY and CDR2 SVGAGI. The CDR3 is 13 residues long. As DNA, the CDR3 is TGTGCCAGCAGTTCGTTCGAACGGGTCGGGGCTTTCTTT. Amino acids: CASSSFERVGAFF.

The CDR3 sequence is CASSLSGGAWETQYF. CDR3 bases: TGTGCCAGCAGTTTAAGCGGGGGGGCCTGGGAGACCCAGTACTTC. The V call is TRBV27, the J call TRBJ2-5, with TRBD2 matching 10 bases. The CDR3 sequence is 15 residues long. The ends lost 2 bases at V and 5 bases at J; junction bases unmatched: 5. Germline V gene sequence: CDR1 MNHEY, CDR2 SMNVEV (reference sequence).

The count of this clone is one. The chain joins TRBV6-6 to TRBJ1-1; the D is unclear. The CDR3 loop spans 14 amino acids. Trimming removed 4 bases from V and 1 base from J, with 10 bases in between. Per germline, CDR1 MNHNY and CDR2 SVGAGI (reference sequence). This chain's CDR3 is CASSSVLENTEAFF. The CDR3 DNA sequence: TGTGCCAGCAGTTCAGTCCTCGAGAACACTGAAGCTTTCTTT.

The chain recombines TRBV24-1 with TRBJ2-1; 12 nucleotides align to TRBD2. V was clipped by 10 bases and J by 4 bases; unmatched bases: 10. The germline CDR1 and CDR2 sequences are KGHDR and SFDVKD. The CDR3 totals 16 residues. The CDR3 region is CATTSGGTYRYNEQFF. The CDR3 coding sequence is TGTGCCACTACTAGCGGGGGGACCTACAGATACAATGAGCAGTTCTTC.

The chain couples TRBV29-1 to TRBJ2-5, with 7 bases fitting TRBD2. The CDR3 covers 13 residues. Per the germline V gene, CDR1 is SQVTM and CDR2 is ANQGSEA. V gave up 5 bases and J gave up 2 bases; unmatched junction bases: 5. This CDR3 reads CSVTGGNQETQYF. CDR3 coding DNA: TGCAGCGTTACCGGGGGGAATCAAGAGACCCAGTACTTC.

This clone has only one observation. The J gene is TRBJ2-7, the V gene TRBV30; 10 bases are a match to TRBD2. The CDR3 is 14 residues long. Germline-derived CDR1 and CDR2 are GTSNPN and SVGIG (reference sequence). Germline trimming cut 0 bases from V and 7 bases from J; bases unmatched to any gene: 6. The CDR3 region is CAWSVLLAGMEQYF. CDR3 bases: TGTGCCTGGAGTGTACTACTAGCGGGGATGGAGCAGTACTTC. The full variable domain, its missing parts supplied by reference TRBV30 and TRBJ2-7, is SQTIHQWPATLVQPVGSPLSLECTVEGTSNPNLYWYRQAAGRGLQLLFYSVGIGQISSEVPQNLSASRPQDRQFILSSKKLLLSDSGFYLCAWSVLLAGMEQYFGPGTRLTVT.

This chain uses TRBV5-6 with TRBJ1-5; D is perhaps TRBD1 (6 bases). CDR3 length equals 15 residues. The germline gives CDR1 SGHDT, CDR2 YYEEEE. V was shortened by 3 bases and J by 5 bases, with 15 bases between the two germline ends. Here the CDR3 DNA reads TGTGCCAGCAGCTACACAGGGAGGGTGGATCAGCCCCAGCATTTT. Amino acid sequence: CASSYTGRVDQPQHF.

The chain is built from TRBV28 and TRBJ1-1; D call uncertain. The ends were cut back, 5 bases at V and 7 bases at J, with 17 bases in the middle. The germline gives CDR1 MDHEN, CDR2 SYDVKM. This CDR3 has 14 amino acids. The CDR3 sequence: CASSSLSRRIEAFF. In nucleotides, the CDR3 is TGTGCCAGCAGTAGCCTAAGTCGGCGGATTGAAGCTTTCTTT.

The chain couples TRBV6-5 to TRBJ1-6, with 7 bases fitting TRBD1. The V segment lost 6 bases and the J segment 10 bases; nucleotides outside the gene matches: 6. The CDR3 consists of 13 residues. Per the germline V gene, CDR1 is MNHEY and CDR2 is SVGAGI. The CDR3 reads CASRRGRGSPLHF. CDR3 nucleotides: TGTGCCAGCAGGAGGGGGCGAGGCTCACCCCTCCACTTT.

CDR3 in amino acids: CASMRPGNTEAFF. The CDR3 DNA reads as TGTGCCAGCATGCGCCCAGGGAACACTGAAGCTTTCTTT. This chain connects TRBV27 to TRBJ1-1; the D is unclear. In germline, CDR1 is MNHEY, CDR2 SMNVEV (reference sequence). The CDR3 is made up of 13 amino acids. V was cut by 7 bases and J by 1 base, with 10 bases left in between.

The chain joins TRBV6-5 to TRBJ2-2, with D perhaps matching TRBD2 (5 bases). The CDR3 extends over 15 amino acids. Trimming took 6 bases from V and 1 from J, leaving 12 bases between them. Germline lookup yields CDR1 MNHEY and CDR2 SVGAGI. CDR3 in DNA: TGTGCCAGCAGCCTTCTAGCACAGAACACCGGGGAGCTGTTTTTT. This translates into CASSLLAQNTGELFF.

A note on this clone: This may be a read error: a much more frequent sequence differs by one nucleotide. This same CDR3 is encoded by further DNA sequences in the sample. The chain is built from TRBV5-1 and TRBJ1-2; D gene uncertain. The CDR3 length is 13 residues. The germline V gene has CDR1 SGHRS and CDR2 YFSETQ. V was clipped by 0 bases and J by 1 base, with 4 bases between them. CDR3 sequence reads: CASSLDSNYGYTF. CDR3 bases: TGCGCCAGCAGCTTGGACAGTAACTATGGCTACACCTTC.

The rearrangement uses TRBV4-2 and TRBJ2-1; TRBD2 matches at 8 bases. The CDR3 consists of 14 residues. Looked up from germline, CDR1 is LGHNA and CDR2 is YNFKEQ. With V trimmed by 4 bases and J by 7 bases, 6 bases remained unmatched. Here the CDR3 DNA reads TGTGCCAGCAGCCTCTCGGGGGGGCCGAATGAGCAGTTCTTC. Its translation is CASSLSGGPNEQFF.

In this sample, this clone turned up once. The J gene is TRBJ2-5, the V gene TRBV2; 15 nucleotides match TRBD2. Trimming took 7 bases from V and 2 from J; bases not matched to a gene: 5. Germline-derived CDR1 and CDR2 are SNHLY and FYNNEI. The CDR3 covers 16 residues. The CDR3 coding sequence is TGTGCCAGCACTCCAGGACTAGCGGGGGGGCAAGAGACCCAGTACTTC. Translation gives CASTPGLAGGQETQYF.